The 27 T cell receptor beta chains in this list originate from one sample, sequenced in a study of cytomegalovirus exposure and HLA in healthy donors. Primers: 60 Vbeta forward and 13 Jbeta reverse. The protocol was immunoSEQ multiplex PCR, while the TCRdb copy is restricted to in-frame clones and leaves out a portion. Here the sample spans fewer than 250,000 clones, 80% to 90% being singletons. The material sequenced was PBMCs. These receptors originate from a young man in good health and CMV-seronegative.

The rearrangement uses TRBV28 and TRBJ1-2; 7 bases are shared with TRBD1. The V segment lost 6 bases and the J segment 0 bases; nucleotides outside the gene matches: 7. The germline V gene has CDR1 MDHEN and CDR2 SYDVKM. The length of the CDR3 is 15 residues. CDR3 in amino acids: CASRPTGQSNYGYTF. The CDR3 region has the DNA TGTGCCAGCAGGCCTACGGGACAGTCTAACTATGGCTACACCTTC.

The chain is built from TRBV28 and TRBJ1-2; D perhaps matches TRBD1 (5 bases). Germline assignment: CDR1 MDHEN and CDR2 SYDVKM. V was clipped by 6 bases and J by 0 bases, with 17 bases between them. This CDR3 contains 16 residues. The CDR3 loop reads CASSPMTVRSNYGYTF. DNA of the CDR3: TGTGCCAGCAGCCCAATGACAGTCCGATCTAACTATGGCTACACCTTC.

The chain is built from TRBV7-6 and TRBJ2-7; tentatively, D is TRBD1 (6 bases). CDR3 length equals 15 residues. V was clipped by 1 base and J by 2 bases, with 12 bases between them. The germline V gene has CDR1 SGHVS and CDR2 FNYEAQ. CDR3 sequence: CASSLETGTTYEQYF. DNA of the CDR3: TGTGCCAGCAGCTTAGAAACAGGGACCACCTACGAGCAGTACTTC.

The V and J genes are TRBV6-1 and TRBJ1-2, with 8 bases lining up with TRBD1. Germline trimming cut 4 bases from V and 8 bases from J; bases unmatched to any gene: 9. The CDR3 loop spans 14 amino acids. Germline-derived CDR1 and CDR2 are MNHNS and SASEGT. The DNA for the CDR3 is TGTGCCAGCAGTGTCGGGACAGGCCGGTTGGGCTACACCTTC. It yields the protein CASSVGTGRLGYTF.

This chain's CDR3 is CASAMDISYGYTF. DNA for the CDR3: TGTGCCAGTGCAATGGACATTAGCTATGGCTACACCTTC. This rearrangement joins TRBV19 to TRBJ1-2; D may be TRBD1 (5 bases). CDR3 length: 13 amino acids. The V gene's germline CDR1 is LNHDA and CDR2 SQIVND (reference sequence). Trimming stripped 8 bases from V and 4 bases from J, with 14 bases between.

The CDR3, as DNA: TGCAGCGTTGAAGATCAGGGCACAGATACGCAGTATTTT. Its translation: CSVEDQGTDTQYF. This chain connects TRBV29-1 to TRBJ2-3; D not resolved. V lost 0 bases to trimming and J lost 1 base, with 5 bases between them. The CDR3 length is 13 residues. Germline V gives CDR1 SQVTM, CDR2 ANQGSEA.

The chain couples TRBV15 to TRBJ2-3; 8 nucleotides agree with TRBD1. The trim removed 0 bases at V and 2 bases at J, leaving 4 bases unmatched. CDR1 LNHNV and CDR2 YYDKDF come from the germline V gene (reference sequence). The CDR3 is 16 residues long. Written as DNA, the CDR3 is TGTGCCACCAGCAGAGAATCAGGGGGCGACACAGATACGCAGTATTTT. Protein sequence: CATSRESGGDTDTQYF.

The rearrangement links TRBV18 to TRBJ1-4, with TRBD1 matching 8 bases. Germline V gives CDR1 KGHSH, CDR2 LQKENI. The CDR3 covers 16 residues. V shed 3 bases and J 4 bases; nucleotides not matched to a gene: 7. This CDR3 reads CASSPRTGRDNEKLFF. The CDR3 DNA is TGTGCCAGCTCACCTCGGACAGGGAGGGATAATGAAAAACTGTTTTTT.

The rearrangement uses TRBV28 and TRBJ1-2; maybe TRBD1 (6 bases). CDR3 length: 14 residues. V was shortened by 10 bases and J by 5 bases, with 20 bases between the two germline ends. Germline V gene sequence: CDR1 MDHEN, CDR2 SYDVKM. In DNA, the CDR3 is TGTGCCACCTCGACAGGCAGCCCAGGGTATGGCTACACCTTC. This gives the protein CATSTGSPGYGYTF.

CDR3 sequence (DNA): TGTGCCAGCAGCCTGACAGGGGGGTCCTACGAGCAGTACTTC. This translates into CASSLTGGSYEQYF. The chain combines TRBV6-1 with TRBJ2-7; 9 nucleotides line up with TRBD1. This CDR3 contains 14 residues. CDR1 and CDR2 (germline): MNHNS, SASEGT. V lost 6 bases to trimming and J lost 1 base; unmatched junction nucleotides: 4.

The V call is TRBV19, the J call TRBJ1-1, with D perhaps TRBD1 (6 bases). The germline V and J ends were trimmed by 6 bases and 4 bases, with 15 bases remaining between them. The germline V gene has CDR1 LNHDA and CDR2 SQIVND (reference sequence). CDR3 length: 14 amino acids. CDR3 sequence: CASSYRALGTEAFF. The CDR3 DNA sequence: TGTGCCAGTAGCTACAGGGCGTTGGGCACTGAAGCTTTCTTT.

V usage is TRBV27 and J usage is TRBJ1-4; weak D call: TRBD1 (5 bases). The V end was cut by 9 bases, the J end by 3 bases, with 14 bases between. Germline lookup yields CDR1 MNHEY and CDR2 SMNVEV (reference sequence). The CDR3 contains 14 residues. CDR3 DNA: TGTGCCAGTATTATACAGGACCCTAATGAAAAACTGTTTTTT. Its translation is CASIIQDPNEKLFF. Together with reference TRBV27 and TRBJ1-4, the CDR3 gives the full variable domain: EAQVTQNPRYLITVTGKKLTVTCSQNMNHEYMSWYRQDPGLGLRQIYYSMNVEVTDKGDVPEGYKVSRKEKRNFPLILESPSPNQTSLYFCASIIQDPNEKLFFGSGTQLSVL.

The chain couples TRBV28 to TRBJ2-1; 7 bases fit TRBD2. The V segment lost 2 bases and the J segment 15 bases; nucleotides outside the gene matches: 10. Germline V CDR1 and CDR2: MDHEN, SYDVKM. The CDR3 is 13 amino acids. CDR3: CASSLPGGGGWFF. The DNA of the CDR3 is TGTGCCAGCAGTTTACCGGGTGGCGGGGGTTGGTTCTTC.

The rearrangement uses TRBV7-2 and TRBJ2-5; 12 positions match TRBD2. CDR1 is SGHTA, CDR2 FQGNSA, per germline. V shed 7 bases and J 2 bases; nucleotides not matched to a gene: 8. CDR3 length: 16 residues. The CDR3 DNA reads as TGTGCCAGCACCACCCCAGGACTAGCGGGACAAGAGACCCAGTACTTC. Amino acids: CASTTPGLAGQETQYF.

The chain employs TRBV15 and TRBJ2-1; 7 bases agree with TRBD2. The V and J ends lost 5 bases and 2 bases, in that order; junction bases with no gene match: 6. CDR1 is LNHNV and CDR2 is YYDKDF in the germline V gene (reference sequence). The CDR3 runs to 15 residues. The CDR3 loop reads CATSRSGNPYNEQFF. The DNA for the CDR3 is TGTGCCACCAGCCGGAGCGGGAATCCCTACAATGAGCAGTTCTTC.

The CDR3 sequence: CASSSGTSGGPYEQYF. DNA for the CDR3: TGTGCCAGCAGCTCCGGGACTAGCGGGGGCCCCTACGAGCAGTACTTC. The gene calls are TRBV7-8 and TRBJ2-7, with 14 nucleotides matching TRBD2. Per the germline V gene, CDR1 is SGHVS and CDR2 is FQNEAQ. Trimming took 4 bases from V and 2 from J; bases not matched to a gene: 4. This CDR3 has 16 residues.

The chain recombines TRBV7-8 with TRBJ1-2; D is uncertain. The CDR3 is 15 amino acids. Germline V gene lookup returns CDR1 SGHVS and CDR2 FQNEAQ. The V end lost 7 bases, the J end lost 2 bases, and 17 bases lay between the germline ends. CDR3 in DNA: TGTGCCAGCACCCCTAACCCAGGCGTAAACTATGGCTACACCTTC. Residues: CASTPNPGVNYGYTF.

V and J are TRBV7-9 and TRBJ2-3; weak D call: TRBD1 (6 bases). Germline V gives CDR1 SEHNR, CDR2 FQNEAQ (reference sequence). This CDR3 has 16 amino acids. The germline V and J ends were trimmed by 5 bases and 2 bases, with 17 bases remaining between them. CDR3 loop: CASSRDTQGPTDTQYF. As DNA, the CDR3 is TGTGCCAGCAGCCGGGACACCCAGGGCCCCACAGATACGCAGTATTTT.

This clone was recorded only once. This chain links TRBV27 with TRBJ2-1, with 11 bases fitting TRBD2. V dropped 5 bases and J dropped 12; count of bases not matched to a gene: 12. CDR1 MNHEY and CDR2 SMNVEV come from the germline V gene (reference sequence). This CDR3 spans 15 amino acids. CDR3 sequence reads: CASSTSTSGVSRQFF. The CDR3 nucleotides read TGTGCCAGCAGTACCTCGACTAGCGGGGTATCTCGGCAGTTCTTC.

The gene calls are TRBV18 and TRBJ1-1; weak D call: TRBD1 (6 bases). Between the trimmed V and J ends, which lost 2 bases and 0 bases, there was a span of 10 bases. Germline CDR1 reads KGHSH; CDR2 reads LQKENI. This CDR3 is built from 15 residues. CDR3 DNA: TGTGCCAGCTCACCATTGGGGGCAATGAACACTGAAGCTTTCTTT. This codes for CASSPLGAMNTEAFF.

V gene TRBV28 combines with J gene TRBJ1-1; perhaps TRBD1 as D (5 bases). CDR3 size: 15 residues. CDR1 and CDR2 from the germline V gene are MDHEN and SYDVKM. V lost 1 base and J lost 1, with 10 bases in between. CDR3 sequence: CASSLYQTGNTEAFF. DNA for the CDR3: TGTGCCAGCAGTTTATATCAAACAGGGAACACTGAAGCTTTCTTT.

The chain uses TRBV11-2 and TRBJ2-5, with 8 bases fitting TRBD1. The CDR3 is 14 amino acids. After removal of 5 bases from V and 5 bases from J, the junction contained 7 bases not matched to a gene. Germline CDR1 is SGHAT and CDR2 is FQNNGV. The chain's CDR3 is CASSPDRVWETQYF. In DNA, the CDR3 is TGTGCCAGCAGCCCGGACAGGGTGTGGGAGACCCAGTACTTC.

The chain is built from TRBV6-5 and TRBJ2-7; 7 bases are a match to TRBD1. The junction had 6 bases not matched to a gene; V was cut back by 2 bases and J by 2 bases. The CDR3 sequence is 15 residues long. The germline CDR1 and CDR2 sequences are MNHEY and SVGAGI. The CDR3 DNA is TGTGCCAGCAGTTACCCCACCGACAGGGCCTACGAGCAGTACTTC. This encodes CASSYPTDRAYEQYF.

V is TRBV27 and J is TRBJ2-1; D is uncertain. The V gene's germline CDR1 is MNHEY and CDR2 SMNVEV (reference sequence). The CDR3 is 16 residues long. V dropped 2 bases and J dropped 6 bases, with 17 bases sitting between them. DNA for the CDR3: TGTGCCAGCAGTTTAGATCGGGTAAGAACCGGCAATGAGCAGTTCTTC. It encodes CASSLDRVRTGNEQFF.

The chain has TRBV13 and TRBJ2-7; D ambiguous. V lost 2 bases and J 3 bases, leaving 5 bases between the germline ends. Germline V lookup: CDR1 PRHDT, CDR2 FYEKMQ (reference sequence). The CDR3 contains 12 residues. The CDR3 region has the DNA TGTGCCAGCAGCTTACAGGACTACGAGCAGTACTTC. Translated, it gives CASSLQDYEQYF. Drawing the rest from reference TRBV13 and TRBJ2-7, the complete variable domain is AAGVIQSPRHLIKEKRETATLKCYPIPRHDTVYWYQQGPGQDPQFLISFYEKMQSDKGSIPDRFSAQQFSDYHSELNMSSLELGDSALYFCASSLQDYEQYFGPGTRLTVT.

This sequence joins TRBV19 and TRBJ1-6, with 9 bases matching TRBD1. The CDR3 spans 15 residues. Germline values: CDR1 LNHDA, CDR2 SQIVND (reference sequence). V shed 8 bases, J shed 7 bases, and the junction held 9 bases outside the gene matches. The CDR3 coding sequence is TGTGCCAGTCGGACAGGGGAAAACTTGAATTCACCCCTCCACTTT. Amino acids: CASRTGENLNSPLHF. Together with reference TRBV19 and TRBJ1-6, the CDR3 gives the full variable domain: DGGITQSPKYLFRKEGQNVTLSCEQNLNHDAMYWYRQDPGQGLRLIYYSQIVNDFQKGDIAEGYSVSREKKESFPLTVTSAQKNPTAFYLCASRTGENLNSPLHFGNGTRLTVT.

V usage is TRBV5-1 and J usage is TRBJ1-1, with a weak D call TRBD1 (6 bases). Germline V gene lookup returns CDR1 SGHRS and CDR2 YFSETQ. Trimming removed 4 bases from V and 3 bases from J, with 16 bases in between. CDR3 length: 15 residues. The CDR3: CASSPTGRVDTEAFF. CDR3 coding DNA: TGCGCCAGCAGCCCTACAGGGAGGGTGGACACTGAAGCTTTCTTT.